The 10 T cell receptor beta chains below come from one sample, sequenced in a study of T cell responses to AZD1222 COVID-19 vaccine (dated by TCRdb to the early 2020s). Explained via the paper, the time point label denotes: about 28 days (+/-7) after the second vaccine dose. Library creation used the immunoSEQ multiplex PCR assay. Drawn from immuneACCESS, this table holds only the in-frame rearrangements with V and J called that TCRdb kept. Clones are partly lost; checked studies trace under half to an unresolved V gene and leave the rest unexplained. The sample profile shows approximately 210,000 clones; approximately 89% of them were found once. 3% to 4% of the sample is taken by the ten largest. Source: peripheral blood, taken 28 days after the second AZD1222 dose. The source of these receptors is an adult who received the AZD1222 COVID-19 vaccine.

This sequence joins TRBV19 and TRBJ2-3, with TRBD1 matching 9 bases. V shed 6 bases, J shed 6 bases, and the junction held 4 bases outside the gene matches. Germline V lookup: CDR1 LNHDA, CDR2 SQIVND (reference sequence). The CDR3 is made up of 13 amino acids. DNA of the CDR3: TGTGCCAGTAGGACAGGGGGAATGGATACGCAGTATTTT. Translated: CASRTGGMDTQYF.

Written as DNA, the CDR3 is TGTGCCAGCAGCCCCGAGGTTGGCTATGGCTACACCTTC. This codes for CASSPEVGYGYTF. This chain uses TRBV9 with TRBJ1-2, with D unresolved. Germline values: CDR1 SGDLS, CDR2 YYNGEE. The CDR3 length is 13 residues. V lost 4 bases to trimming and J lost 4 bases, with 11 bases between them.

V gene TRBV19 combines with J gene TRBJ2-1; D unresolved. From germline, CDR1 is LNHDA and CDR2 SQIVND (reference sequence). This CDR3 is built from 17 residues. Trimming stripped 3 bases from V and 0 bases from J, with 15 bases between. CDR3: CASSIGYSRSSYNEQFF. The CDR3 bases are TGTGCCAGTAGTATTGGCTATAGCCGGAGCTCCTACAATGAGCAGTTCTTC.

The V call is TRBV18, the J call TRBJ1-3, with D unresolved. The CDR3 sequence is 12 residues long. V was clipped by 10 bases and J by 0 bases, with 7 bases between them. Germline V gives CDR1 KGHSH, CDR2 LQKENI. The CDR3 DNA is TGTGCCACCTCGTTCTCTGGAAACACCATATATTTT. Its protein product is CATSFSGNTIYF.

The chain joins TRBV5-1 to TRBJ2-6; D gene unclear. The CDR3 covers 19 residues. From germline, CDR1 is SGHRS and CDR2 YFSETQ. Trimming shortened V by 4 bases and J by 1 base, and 21 bases separated the two germline ends. The CDR3 DNA reads TGCGCCAGCAGCCTTCGGGCCCGAACCCCGAATTCTGGGGCCAACGTCCTGACTTTC. Amino acid sequence: CASSLRARTPNSGANVLTF.

The J gene is TRBJ2-7, the V gene TRBV6-5; D might be TRBD1 or TRBD2, each matching 5 bases. The CDR3 consists of 14 residues. V lost 6 bases and J 0 bases, leaving 12 bases between the germline ends. Germline CDR1 and CDR2: MNHEY and SVGAGI. The CDR3 is CASRRGVLSYEQYF. The DNA of the CDR3 is TGTGCCAGCAGACGAGGGGTCCTCTCCTACGAGCAGTACTTC.

The V gene is TRBV28, the J gene TRBJ2-7; D possibly matches TRBD1 or TRBD2 (6 bases each). CDR1 is MDHEN, CDR2 SYDVKM, per germline. Between the trimmed V and J ends, which lost 5 bases and 1 base, there was a span of 18 bases. The CDR3 extends over 16 amino acids. In DNA form, the CDR3 reads TGTGCCAGCAGTACACAGGGTGGAGGGGGTTCCTACGAGCAGTACTTC. Encoded protein: CASSTQGGGGSYEQYF. Full variable domain (remainder filled in from reference TRBV28 and TRBJ2-7): DVKVTQSSRYLVKRTGEKVFLECVQDMDHENMFWYRQDPGLGLRLIYFSYDVKMKEKGDIPEGYSVSREKKERFSLILESASTNQTSMYLCASSTQGGGGSYEQYFGPGTRLTVT.

The gene calls are TRBV27 and TRBJ1-4; D may be TRBD1 (6 bases). Trimming removed 8 bases at V and 8 bases at J, with 18 bases between. Germline V gene sequence: CDR1 MNHEY, CDR2 SMNVEV (reference sequence). The CDR3 totals 14 residues. The chain's CDR3 is CASGSSGVGEKLFF. The CDR3 bases are TGTGCCAGCGGTTCGTCAGGGGTTGGCGAAAAACTGTTTTTT. The whole variable domain, remainder taken from reference TRBV27 and TRBJ1-4, is EAQVTQNPRYLITVTGKKLTVTCSQNMNHEYMSWYRQDPGLGLRQIYYSMNVEVTDKGDVPEGYKVSRKEKRNFPLILESPSPNQTSLYFCASGSSGVGEKLFFGSGTQLSVL.

The J gene is TRBJ1-1, the V gene TRBV4-1; 9 nucleotides line up with TRBD1. CDR1 is MGHRA and CDR2 is YSYEKL in the germline V gene. The CDR3 covers 15 residues. Trimming took 7 bases from V and 5 from J; bases not matched to a gene: 11. The CDR3 coding sequence is TGCGCCAGCACCTTTCCGGGACAGGGATTGACTGAAGCTTTCTTT. Translation gives CASTFPGQGLTEAFF.

The gene calls are TRBV5-1 and TRBJ2-1; D remains ambiguous. The germline V gene has CDR1 SGHRS and CDR2 YFSETQ. Between the trimmed V and J ends, which lost 5 bases and 0 bases, there was a span of 12 bases. This CDR3 region has 15 residues. In DNA, the CDR3 is TGCGCCAGCAGTGCACAGACGAGCTCCTACAATGAGCAGTTCTTC. Encoded protein: CASSAQTSSYNEQFF.